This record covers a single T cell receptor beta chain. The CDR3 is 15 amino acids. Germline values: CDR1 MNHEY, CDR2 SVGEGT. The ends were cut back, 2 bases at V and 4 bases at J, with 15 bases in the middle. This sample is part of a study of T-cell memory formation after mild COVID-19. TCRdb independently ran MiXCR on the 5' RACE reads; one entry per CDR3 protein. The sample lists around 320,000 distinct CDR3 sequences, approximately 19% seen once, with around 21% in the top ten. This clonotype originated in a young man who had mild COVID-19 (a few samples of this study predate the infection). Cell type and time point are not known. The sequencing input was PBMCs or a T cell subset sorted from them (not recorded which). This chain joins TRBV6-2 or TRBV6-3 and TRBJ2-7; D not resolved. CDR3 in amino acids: CASSYTGPGNYEQYF. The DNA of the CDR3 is TGTGCCAGCAGTTACACCGGACCGGGTAATTACGAGCAGTACTTC.